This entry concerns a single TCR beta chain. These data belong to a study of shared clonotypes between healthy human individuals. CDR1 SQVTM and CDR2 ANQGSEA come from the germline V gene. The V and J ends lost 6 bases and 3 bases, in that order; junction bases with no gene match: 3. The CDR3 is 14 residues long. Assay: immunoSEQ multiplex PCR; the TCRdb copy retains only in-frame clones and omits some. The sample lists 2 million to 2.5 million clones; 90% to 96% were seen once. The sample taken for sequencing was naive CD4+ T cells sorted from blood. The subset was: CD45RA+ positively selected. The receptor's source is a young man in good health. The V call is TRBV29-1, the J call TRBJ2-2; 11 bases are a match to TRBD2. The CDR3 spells CSVLAGVYTGELFF. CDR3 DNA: TGCAGCGTACTAGCGGGAGTTTACACCGGGGAGCTGTTTTTT.